The rows below give T cell receptor beta chains drawn from one sample of a study of naive and memory T cell subsets. MiXCR, run by TCRdb on the UMI-ligation and nested PCR reads, gives a single entry per CDR3 protein. The sample comprises tens of thousands of distinct CDR3 sequences, about 10% of which are singletons, and 0.13% rests with the top ten. The sample comprised naive CD4+ T cells from blood. The receptors were gathered from a human donor in good health. The CDR3 runs from the conserved cysteine through the conserved F or W. Fields, in order: J gene, V gene, CDR3 protein.

TRBJ2-3 TRBV24-1 CATSDARTGNTDTQYF
TRBJ1-1 TRBV5-1 CASSFGQGSRDWAEAFF
TRBJ1-1 TRBV12-3/TRBV12-4 CASSLYRQNTEAFF
TRBJ2-1 TRBV6-2/TRBV6-3 CASSRRLAGGSYNEQFF
TRBJ2-4 TRBV29-1 CSVEDNSAKNIQYF
TRBJ1-6 TRBV20-1 CSARDGRAGSYNSPLHF
TRBJ1-1 TRBV20-1 CSAGRDRGWENTEAFF
TRBJ1-1 TRBV7-8 CASSFKGIGNEAFF
TRBJ2-7 TRBV7-1 CASSSRRRENEQYF
TRBJ2-5 TRBV5-1 CASRVFFQETQYF
TRBJ1-2 TRBV20-1 CSASLQGSNYGYTF
TRBJ1-2 TRBV2 CASSAGLDGYTF
TRBJ2-3 TRBV20-1 CSAHARGQGFSDTQYF
TRBJ2-5 TRBV20-1 CSARDPGQAPETQYF
TRBJ1-1 TRBV9 CASRRGPRDTEAFF